This TCR beta chain stems from a study of OX40 agonist ivuxolimab in advanced cancers. The overall study: In this trial design, patients received ivuxolimab intravenously at 0.01 to 10 mg/kg every 2 weeks.

There are a few counts of this clone. Here immunoSEQ multiplex PCR was the method, and the copy in TCRdb shows in-frame clones only, minus some. The top ten hold approximately 10% of the sample, which has 68,000 or so clones, about 84% seen once. Germline trimming cut 5 bases from V and 4 bases from J; bases unmatched to any gene: 8. The CDR3 sequence is 15 residues long. Germline values: CDR1 SNHLY, CDR2 FYNNEI. This clonotype was obtained from an adult with an advanced solid tumor such as melanoma, head and neck, liver or kidney cancer. This chain connects TRBV2 to TRBJ1-2; 9 bases line up with TRBD1. The material sequenced was CD4+ or CD8+ T cells sorted from blood, taken in a trial of the OX40 agonist ivuxolimab. The chain's CDR3 is CASSRTGGAVYGYTF. CDR3 sequence (DNA): TGTGCCAGCAGTCGTACAGGGGGCGCCGTCTATGGCTACACCTTC.